The 13 T cell receptor beta chains below all came from one sample that was sequenced in a study of cytomegalovirus exposure and HLA in healthy donors. PCR was performed using 60 Vbeta and 13 Jbeta primers. Only in-frame clones appear in the TCRdb table, and some are missing; sequencing was by immunoSEQ multiplex PCR. The sample consists of more than 100,000 clones, approximately 64% of them appearing once. The sequencing input was PBMCs. These receptor sequences come from a woman between 50 and 59 years old in good health and CMV-seronegative.

The chain links TRBV5-4 to TRBJ2-2, with D hard to call. The length of the CDR3 is 12 residues. Per germline, CDR1 SGHNT and CDR2 YYREEE (reference sequence). The V end was cut by 1 base, the J end by 7 bases, with 5 bases between. DNA for the CDR3: TGTGCCAGCAGCTTGTCGGTCGGGGAGCTGTTTTTT. Translating it yields CASSLSVGELFF.

The chain recombines TRBV6-6 with TRBJ2-5, with unresolved D. CDR3 length: 12 residues. V was pared by 5 bases and J by 4 bases, with 8 bases between. The germline V gene encodes CDR1 MNHNY and CDR2 SVGAGI (reference sequence). The CDR3 loop is CASSPRRETQYF. The CDR3 bases are TGTGCCAGCAGTCCCCGTAGAGAGACCCAGTACTTC.

The chain joins TRBV5-1 to TRBJ2-5; 9 nucleotides line up with TRBD1. Germline CDR1 is SGHRS and CDR2 is YFSETQ. The V and J ends lost 0 bases and 4 bases, in that order; junction bases with no gene match: 4. This CDR3 has 15 residues. DNA for the CDR3: TGCGCCAGCAGCTTGGACGGGACAGGGCCAGAGACCCAGTACTTC. Its translation: CASSLDGTGPETQYF.

This clone was seen a handful of times. The chain is built from TRBV28 and TRBJ2-2; D perhaps matches TRBD1 (6 bases). CDR3 length equals 16 residues. Germline CDR1 and CDR2: MDHEN and SYDVKM. Trimming removed 6 bases at V and 1 base at J, with 15 bases between. CDR3 nucleotides: TGTGCCAGCAGGAGCGATCCGGGACAGAACACCGGGGAGCTGTTTTTT. This sequence encodes CASRSDPGQNTGELFF.

This clone was observed a handful of times. The CDR3 loop reads CASSFTGGSPLHF. CDR3 nucleotide sequence: TGTGCCAGCAGCTTTACGGGGGGTTCACCCCTCCACTTT. The chain carries TRBV5-6 and TRBJ1-6, with a weak D call TRBD1 (5 bases). CDR3 length: 13 residues. V lost 2 bases, J lost 9 bases, and 9 bases lay in between. Germline V gene sequence: CDR1 SGHDT, CDR2 YYEEEE.

The chain combines TRBV30 with TRBJ2-6; 7 nucleotides match TRBD1. This CDR3 contains 17 residues. Germline CDR1 GTSNPN, CDR2 SVGIG (reference sequence). J lost 5 bases, V lost 5 bases, and 15 bases had no gene match. CDR3 loop: CAWYRRDSRLRANVLTF. Here the CDR3 DNA reads TGTGCCTGGTATCGCCGGGACAGTCGCCTTCGGGCCAACGTCCTGACTTTC.

This clone was seen only a few times. V is TRBV12-5 and J is TRBJ2-1; 9 bases are a match to TRBD2. V gave up 3 bases and J gave up 8 bases; unmatched junction bases: 11. The CDR3 sequence is 16 residues long. In germline, CDR1 is LGHNT, CDR2 FRNRAP. The CDR3 loop reads CASGFSKAGGMHEQFF. The CDR3 region has the DNA TGTGCTAGTGGTTTTTCTAAGGCGGGGGGGATGCATGAGCAGTTCTTC.

This clone was recorded a few times. The CDR3 sequence is CASSGRTGLRETQYF. In DNA form, the CDR3 reads TGTGCCAGCAGCGGTCGGACAGGGCTGCGAGAGACCCAGTACTTC. J is TRBJ2-5 and V is TRBV7-9, with 8 bases matching TRBD1. The germline CDR1 and CDR2 sequences are SEHNR and FQNEAQ (reference sequence). The CDR3 extends over 15 amino acids. Losses at the gene ends were 5 bases for V and 4 bases for J; bases not matched to a gene: 9. The full variable domain, rest sourced from reference TRBV7-9 and TRBJ2-5, is DTGVSQNPRHKITKRGQNVTFRCDPISEHNRLYWYRQTLGQGPEFLTYFQNEAQLEKSRLLSDRFSAERPKGSFSTLEIQRTEQGDSAMYLCASSGRTGLRETQYFGPGTRLLVL.

The rearrangement links TRBV14 to TRBJ2-1; 8 bases align to TRBD2. The CDR3 runs 16 residues. The germline CDR1 and CDR2 sequences are SGHDN and FVKESK. Trimming at V came to 2 bases and at J to 5 bases, leaving 8 bases not matched to a gene. CDR3 bases: TGTGCCAGCAGCCAATGGTTAACTAGCGGCCACAATGAGCAGTTCTTC. Its protein product is CASSQWLTSGHNEQFF.

This chain uses TRBV27 with TRBJ2-1, with D possibly matching TRBD2 (7 bases). Germline CDR1 MNHEY, CDR2 SMNVEV (reference sequence). Between the trimmed V and J ends, which lost 8 bases and 7 bases, there was a span of 12 bases. The CDR3 is made up of 12 amino acids. CDR3 loop: CASGLGGNEQFF. The CDR3 region has the DNA TGTGCCAGCGGACTAGGGGGAAATGAGCAGTTCTTC.

V gene TRBV18 combines with J gene TRBJ1-1; 7 bases fit TRBD1. With V trimmed by 6 bases and J by 3 bases, 7 bases remained unmatched. The CDR3 is 14 amino acids. Germline V gene data show CDR1 as KGHSH and CDR2 as LQKENI. CDR3 DNA sequence: TGTGCCAGCTCGCCAACAGGGGATGACACTGAAGCTTTCTTT. Translated, it gives CASSPTGDDTEAFF.

The chain is built from TRBV7-9 and TRBJ2-3; 7 nucleotides align to TRBD1. The ends lost 1 base at V and 1 base at J; junction bases unmatched: 5. Germline assignment: CDR1 SEHNR and CDR2 FQNEAQ (reference sequence). This CDR3 has 16 amino acids. In DNA, the CDR3 is TGTGCCAGCAGCTTAGGAGATACAGGGGGCACAGATACGCAGTATTTT. This gives the protein CASSLGDTGGTDTQYF.

The chain recombines TRBV28 with TRBJ2-2, with TRBD1 identical over 10 bases. Germline V lookup: CDR1 MDHEN, CDR2 SYDVKM. CDR3 size: 15 residues. Trimming took 6 bases from V and 7 from J; bases not matched to a gene: 8. The CDR3 DNA reads TGTGCCAGCAGGAAAGACAGGGGGCGAGTCGGGGAGCTGTTTTTT. Translated: CASRKDRGRVGELFF.